The sequence of this TCR beta chain was determined in a study of T cell responses to AZD1222 COVID-19 vaccine. The sample holds one count of this clone. Its antigen is still unknown. Study-wide results and caveats: Epitopes outside B.1.351 and B.1.1.7 mutated regions reportedly drew nearly half of spike TCRs.

Per the germline V gene, CDR1 is SGHTA and CDR2 is FQGNSA. The CDR3 has 13 amino acids. V dropped 1 base and J dropped 3 bases, with 4 bases sitting between them. Measured with immunoSEQ multiplex PCR; TCRdb has only the in-frame clones, and not every one. This table has around 150,000 clones, 88% appearing once. The genes are TRBV7-2 and TRBJ1-3, with D hard to call. This clonotype originated in an adult in good health. The source was peripheral blood, collected on day 0 of AZD1222 vaccination. The CDR3 sequence is CASSLVFGNTIYF. DNA of the CDR3: TGTGCCAGCAGCTTAGTTTTTGGAAACACCATATATTTT.